This entry lists 32 T cell receptor beta chains sequenced from one sample in a study of technical replicates of blood from a handful of donors. Generated by immunoSEQ multiplex PCR, the TCRdb table keeps only in-frame clones and is missing some. The sample has under 95,000 clones, around 94% seen once. What was sequenced was T cells isolated from PBMCs. These receptors were obtained from a human donor in good health.

This chain connects TRBV15 to TRBJ2-7; D is ambiguous. Trimming shortened V by 3 bases and J by 6 bases, and 9 bases separated the two germline ends. Germline lookup yields CDR1 LNHNV and CDR2 YYDKDF (reference sequence). This CDR3 is 12 amino acids long. The DNA of the CDR3 is TGTGCCACCAGCAGTCACCTACGCGAGCAGTACTTC. Its protein is CATSSHLREQYF.

The table lists this clone with a count of one. The V call is TRBV11-1, the J call TRBJ2-2; D is unresolved. CDR1 and CDR2 (germline): SGHAT, FQDESV (reference sequence). The germline V and J ends were trimmed by 9 bases and 7 bases, with 12 bases remaining between them. There are 12 residues in the CDR3. The CDR3 DNA reads TGTGCCAGTTCCCTTGGAGACGGGGAGCTGTTTTTT. Its protein is CASSLGDGELFF.

The rearrangement links TRBV2 to TRBJ1-4; 7 nucleotides align to TRBD1. J was trimmed by 0 bases and V by 6 bases; bases with no gene match: 4. Germline V lookup: CDR1 SNHLY, CDR2 FYNNEI. The CDR3 consists of 15 residues. The chain's CDR3 is CASRGQSATNEKLFF. In DNA form, the CDR3 reads TGTGCCAGCAGGGGACAGTCTGCAACTAATGAAAAACTGTTTTTT.

This clone was detected only once. This chain joins TRBV11-1 and TRBJ2-1; D possibly corresponds to TRBD2 (6 bases). The germline gives CDR1 SGHAT, CDR2 FQDESV (reference sequence). This CDR3 comprises 14 residues. The germline V and J ends were trimmed by 1 base and 10 bases, with 14 bases remaining between them. CDR3 in amino acids: CASSLVLAMGEQFF. CDR3 sequence (DNA): TGTGCCAGCAGCTTAGTTCTAGCGATGGGCGAGCAGTTCTTC. The complete variable domain, with remaining parts taken from reference TRBV11-1 and TRBJ2-1, reads EAEVAQSPRYKITEKSQAVAFWCDPISGHATLYWYRQILGQGPELLVQFQDESVVDDSQLPKDRFSAERLKGVDSTLKIQPAELGDSAMYLCASSLVLAMGEQFFGPGTRLTVL.

The rearrangement joins TRBV5-5 to TRBJ1-2, with D perhaps TRBD1 (6 bases). V was clipped by 6 bases and J by 8 bases, with 14 bases between them. Germline V gene sequence: CDR1 SGHKS, CDR2 YYEKEE (reference sequence). The CDR3 spans 12 residues. In DNA, the CDR3 is TGTGCCAGCATGGCAGGGGTAGACGGCTACACCTTC. Amino acid sequence: CASMAGVDGYTF.

J is TRBJ2-7 and V is TRBV6-5; D is perhaps TRBD2 (5 bases). The length of the CDR3 is 16 residues. Germline V CDR1 and CDR2: MNHEY, SVGAGI. Trimming stripped 0 bases from V and 7 bases from J, with 19 bases between. The CDR3 sequence: CASSYSIGETSREQYF. CDR3 in DNA: TGTGCCAGCAGTTACTCGATTGGGGAGACCTCCCGGGAGCAGTACTTC.

V is TRBV29-1 and J is TRBJ1-3, with 8 bases lining up with TRBD1. Unmatched junction bases numbered 2, after V lost 4 bases and J lost 3 bases. The CDR3 loop spans 13 amino acids. Germline V gives CDR1 SQVTM, CDR2 ANQGSEA. Here the CDR3 reads CSVARGLGNTIYF. CDR3 DNA: TGCAGCGTTGCCAGGGGGCTTGGAAACACCATATATTTT.

V is TRBV5-4 and J is TRBJ1-2, with 7 positions matching TRBD1. CDR1 is SGHNT and CDR2 is YYREEE in the germline V gene (reference sequence). The CDR3 consists of 16 residues. V lost 4 bases, J lost 4 bases, and 13 bases stayed unmatched. The CDR3 loop reads CASSPVPGQSSYGYTF. The DNA for the CDR3 is TGTGCCAGCAGCCCCGTGCCGGGACAGTCGAGCTATGGCTACACCTTC.

The chain employs TRBV10-3 and TRBJ1-1; 9 nucleotides align to TRBD1. After removal of 2 bases from V and 11 bases from J, the junction contained 9 bases not matched to a gene. Germline CDR1 and CDR2: ENHRY and SYGVKD. The CDR3 has 14 residues. For the CDR3, the DNA is TGTGCCATCAGTGAGCCGGGACAGGGATTACGGGCTTTCTTT. This translates into CAISEPGQGLRAFF.

This chain links TRBV5-1 with TRBJ1-4; D not certain. This CDR3 is 14 amino acids long. Trimming removed 0 bases from V and 6 bases from J, with 9 bases in between. Germline V lookup: CDR1 SGHRS, CDR2 YFSETQ. CDR3 nucleotides: TGCGCCAGCAGCTTGGGAGGGCCGGATGAAAAACTGTTTTTT. Translating gives CASSLGGPDEKLFF.

This rearrangement joins TRBV27 to TRBJ2-1; 7 nucleotides align to TRBD2. Trimming removed 2 bases from V and 7 bases from J; junction bases left unmatched: 17. This CDR3 spans 18 amino acids. Per the germline V gene, CDR1 is MNHEY and CDR2 is SMNVEV (reference sequence). CDR3 nucleotides: TGTGCCAGCAGTTTAACCCCAGGGTGGGCGGGAGAAGGAAATGAGCAGTTCTTC. Its translation is CASSLTPGWAGEGNEQFF.

This chain links TRBV5-5 with TRBJ2-7, with TRBD1 identical over 7 bases. V shed 4 bases and J 3 bases; nucleotides not matched to a gene: 7. The CDR3 consists of 14 residues. Germline loops: CDR1 SGHKS, CDR2 YYEKEE (reference sequence). The CDR3 spells CASSIRQGFYEQYF. In nucleotides, the CDR3 is TGTGCCAGCAGCATACGACAGGGTTTCTACGAGCAGTACTTC.

V usage is TRBV5-1 and J usage is TRBJ2-5; 14 bases map to TRBD2. The germline V gene has CDR1 SGHRS and CDR2 YFSETQ. The CDR3 is made up of 19 amino acids. The V gene end was trimmed by 0 bases and the J gene end by 4 bases; junction bases not matched to a gene: 11. Here the CDR3 DNA reads TGCGCCAGCAGCTTGGGGATCGGGACTAGCGGGAGAGTAGGAGAGACCCAGTACTTC. Translated: CASSLGIGTSGRVGETQYF.

The CDR3 DNA is TGTGCCTGGAAGGGTTTGCAGGAGGGAACCGGGGAGCTGTTTTTT. It encodes CAWKGLQEGTGELFF. The genes are TRBV30 and TRBJ2-2; possible D gene TRBD2, 6 bases. Per the germline V gene, CDR1 is GTSNPN and CDR2 is SVGIG (reference sequence). The CDR3 has 15 residues. Trimming took 4 bases from V and 5 from J, leaving 17 bases between them.

This chain uses TRBV10-2 with TRBJ2-1; TRBD2 agrees at 8 bases. The CDR3 runs 15 residues. Germline CDR1 is WSHSY and CDR2 is SAAADI. With V trimmed by 1 base and J by 9 bases, 8 bases remained unmatched. The CDR3 bases are TGCGCCAGCAGTGAGTGGCTCGGGGGGGCCGGTGAGCAGTTCTTC. It specifies CASSEWLGGAGEQFF.

The V and J genes are TRBV29-1 and TRBJ2-1; 7 nucleotides match TRBD2. Germline CDR1 reads SQVTM; CDR2 reads ANQGSEA. V lost 2 bases to trimming and J lost 8 bases; unmatched junction nucleotides: 15. This CDR3 is built from 16 residues. The CDR3 reads CSVESWLAAIDYEQFF. The CDR3 DNA is TGCAGCGTTGAAAGTTGGCTAGCGGCGATCGATTATGAGCAGTTCTTC.

V is TRBV7-8 and J is TRBJ2-1, with 10 bases matching TRBD2. Losses at the gene ends were 2 bases for V and 1 base for J; bases not matched to a gene: 2. The CDR3 extends over 16 amino acids. CDR1 and CDR2 from the germline V gene are SGHVS and FQNEAQ. CDR3 nucleotides: TGTGCCAGCAGCTTAAAGCGGGGGGGATCCTACAATGAGCAGTTCTTC. Protein sequence: CASSLKRGGSYNEQFF.

CDR3 loop: CASSYSGRTNTEAFF. In nucleotides, the CDR3 is TGTGCCAGCAGTTACTCCGGTCGTACGAACACTGAAGCTTTCTTT. The rearrangement joins TRBV6-5 to TRBJ1-1; D not resolved. V shed 0 bases and J shed 1 base, with 9 bases lying between them. The CDR3 runs 15 residues. The germline CDR1 and CDR2 sequences are MNHEY and SVGAGI.

This chain joins TRBV2 and TRBJ1-2; TRBD1 agrees at 7 bases. The ends lost 3 bases at V and 7 bases at J; junction bases unmatched: 11. The CDR3 contains 15 residues. Germline values: CDR1 SNHLY, CDR2 FYNNEI. In DNA, the CDR3 is TGTGCCAGCAGTGAGGCAAGGGGGCCGCCTGTTGGCTACACCTTC. Amino acids: CASSEARGPPVGYTF.

The chain employs TRBV27 and TRBJ1-1; weak D call: TRBD1 (5 bases). This CDR3 spans 13 amino acids. V lost 3 bases and J 7 bases, leaving 12 bases between the germline ends. Germline CDR1 MNHEY, CDR2 SMNVEV (reference sequence). Written as DNA, the CDR3 is TGTGCCAGCAGTTTCAGTTTCCAGGGTGAAGCTTTCTTT. Translating gives CASSFSFQGEAFF.

V and J are TRBV27 and TRBJ1-2, with D possibly matching TRBD1 (5 bases). CDR1 is MNHEY, CDR2 SMNVEV, per germline (reference sequence). There are 13 residues in the CDR3. V lost 1 base and J lost 5, with 8 bases in between. The CDR3 DNA is TGTGCCAGCAGTTTATACCAGGGTTATGGCTACACCTTC. This codes for CASSLYQGYGYTF.

The rearrangement links TRBV29-1 to TRBJ2-5, with D possibly matching TRBD2 (7 bases). CDR1 and CDR2 (germline): SQVTM, ANQGSEA. V shed 7 bases and J shed 5 bases, with 14 bases lying between them. The CDR3 has 12 amino acids. The CDR3 coding sequence is TGCAGCGGCCGCCCGGGGGGCGAGACCCAGTACTTC. Amino acids: CSGRPGGETQYF.

V is TRBV5-1 and J is TRBJ1-2; 8 bases agree with TRBD1. The V gene's germline CDR1 is SGHRS and CDR2 YFSETQ. This CDR3 is built from 16 residues. The ends lost 4 bases at V and 0 bases at J; junction bases unmatched: 8. The CDR3 is CASSTGQGPTNYGYTF. In nucleotides, the CDR3 is TGCGCCAGCAGCACTGGACAGGGCCCCACTAACTATGGCTACACCTTC. Looking up the rest from reference TRBV5-1 and TRBJ1-2 gives the full variable domain: KAGVTQTPRYLIKTRGQQVTLSCSPISGHRSVSWYQQTPGQGLQFLFEYFSETQRNKGNFPGRFSGRQFSNSRSEMNVSTLELGDSALYLCASSTGQGPTNYGYTFGSGTRLTVV.

This clone was picked up one time. The chain combines TRBV5-5 with TRBJ2-7; 13 bases are a match to TRBD2. This CDR3 is 15 amino acids long. Germline V gene data show CDR1 as SGHKS and CDR2 as YYEKEE (reference sequence). V lost 5 bases and J lost 4; bases outside the gene matches: 6. The CDR3 coding sequence is TGTGCCAGCAGAAGCGGACTAGCGGGAGAATACGAGCAGTACTTC. Residues: CASRSGLAGEYEQYF.

The V and J genes are TRBV2 and TRBJ2-5; TRBD1 matches 7 bases. Germline loops: CDR1 SNHLY, CDR2 FYNNEI. V lost 3 bases to trimming and J lost 3 bases; unmatched junction nucleotides: 7. CDR3 length: 15 amino acids. The CDR3 protein is CASSERRQGEETQYF. The DNA for the CDR3 is TGTGCCAGCAGTGAGAGGAGGCAGGGGGAAGAGACCCAGTACTTC.

The chain recombines TRBV18 with TRBJ1-2; D gene uncertain. The CDR3 is made up of 14 amino acids. The V end lost 2 bases, the J end lost 8 bases, and 15 bases lay between the germline ends. Germline CDR1 reads KGHSH; CDR2 reads LQKENI. The CDR3 DNA reads as TGTGCCAGCTCACCAGGGGAGGGATCCCGCGGCTACACCTTC. Amino acids: CASSPGEGSRGYTF.

The V gene is TRBV28, the J gene TRBJ2-1, with D perhaps TRBD1 (6 bases). Germline V gene lookup returns CDR1 MDHEN and CDR2 SYDVKM. Between the trimmed V and J ends, which lost 2 bases and 5 bases, there was a span of 7 bases. There are 13 residues in the CDR3. Written as DNA, the CDR3 is TGTGCCAGCAGTTTAAGACAGGACAATGAGCAGTTCTTC. As protein: CASSLRQDNEQFF.

The chain has TRBV7-9 and TRBJ2-7; 10 positions agree with TRBD1. Trimming took 5 bases from V and 5 from J; bases not matched to a gene: 9. Per germline, CDR1 SEHNR and CDR2 FQNEAQ (reference sequence). The CDR3 loop spans 15 amino acids. The CDR3 coding sequence is TGTGCCAGCAGCACCGGACAGGGGGGGATCCACGAGCAGTACTTC. Translated, it gives CASSTGQGGIHEQYF.

This chain connects TRBV6-6 to TRBJ1-2; D perhaps matches TRBD1 (5 bases). Germline CDR1 reads MNHNY; CDR2 reads SVGAGI (reference sequence). CDR3 length equals 15 residues. Trimming took 6 bases from V and 6 from J, leaving 20 bases between them. The CDR3 DNA reads as TGTGCCAGCAGGGTGGTCCCCTGGGACTTCGATGGCTACACCTTC. Its protein product is CASRVVPWDFDGYTF.

This chain uses TRBV7-8 with TRBJ2-5; the match to TRBD1 covers 9 bases. V shed 3 bases and J 2 bases; nucleotides not matched to a gene: 13. This CDR3 is 18 amino acids long. CDR1 and CDR2 from the germline V gene are SGHVS and FQNEAQ. Here the CDR3 DNA reads TGTGCCAGCAGCTTGGGACAGGGCTTATCCCCCCTGCAAGAGACCCAGTACTTC. It yields the protein CASSLGQGLSPLQETQYF.

This clone is a singleton in its sample. The chain links TRBV6-5 to TRBJ2-7, with 9 bases fitting TRBD1. The CDR3 is 15 amino acids. V lost 8 bases and J lost 5; bases outside the gene matches: 13. Looked up from germline, CDR1 is MNHEY and CDR2 is SVGAGI. For the CDR3, the DNA is TGTGCCAGCCGAACAGGCCGGGACAGGGCACACGAGCAGTACTTC. Its protein is CASRTGRDRAHEQYF.

The chain joins TRBV28 to TRBJ2-3, with 11 nucleotides matching TRBD2. The CDR3 is 15 amino acids. Trimming removed 8 bases from V and 0 bases from J; junction bases left unmatched: 4. Germline V gene lookup returns CDR1 MDHEN and CDR2 SYDVKM. CDR3 region: CASGGTSGSTDTQYF. CDR3 nucleotides: TGTGCCAGCGGCGGGACTAGCGGCAGCACAGATACGCAGTATTTT.